A selection of T cell receptor beta chains follows, all from one sample in a study of radiotherapy plus CTLA-4 blockade in lung cancer. Produced via immunoSEQ multiplex PCR; TCRdb's table is partial and in-frame only. The repertoire holds about 45,000 clones, with more than 70% as singletons. The sequenced sample was peripheral blood, obtained from a patient treated with radiotherapy plus ipilimumab. These receptor sequences come from a human donor with non-small cell lung cancer who had stable disease on radiotherapy plus ipilimumab. CDR3s include the opening cysteine and the closing phenylalanine or tryptophan. Each record gives: V gene, clone size, CDR3 protein. The size of a clone is reported for some rows only, either as once, few or many, or as a class for expanded clones.

TRBV28,-,CATRWMNTEAFF
TRBV11-2,few,CASSLDSPLGKLFF
TRBV6-1,-,CASSEAMGRGKNIQYF
TRBV18,-,CASSPKIMNTEAFF
TRBV7-2,-,CASSQSSYEQYF
TRBV7-9,-,CASSLGLSYNEQFF
TRBV9,-,CASSVDAGSNYGYTF
TRBV11-2,-,CASSLEAKGSGYTF
TRBV13,few,CASSLGRGPSYEQYF
TRBV2,once,CASSEVGRNTEAFF
TRBV5-4,-,CASSLTGTGTGEQFF